These T cell receptor beta chains were read from a single sample in a study of identical twins. TCRdb independently ran MiXCR on the 5' RACE reads; one entry per CDR3 protein. The data contain roughly 480,000 distinct CDR3 sequences, roughly 24% of them singletons. These data also featured in a second study, about T cells expressing NK-cell markers.

Sequencing was done on a sample of CD4+ T cells sorted from blood. Source of these receptors: a woman aged 18-29 years in good health. CDR3s include the opening cysteine and the closing phenylalanine or tryptophan.

V gene: TRBV20-1
CDR3 protein: CSARDGSGRSNEQFF

V gene: TRBV4-2
CDR3 protein: CASSRGLAGGLTYEQYF

V gene: TRBV7-9
CDR3 protein: CASSSRQGRTGELFF

V gene: TRBV4-1
CDR3 protein: CASSLTEDSGAPQHF

V gene: TRBV29-1
CDR3 protein: CSAGRTGDGYTF

V gene: TRBV12-3/TRBV12-4
CDR3 protein: CASTTDSWTGELFF

V gene: TRBV20-1
CDR3 protein: CSVVQGLAKNIQYF

V gene: TRBV10-3
CDR3 protein: CAISEFAQGNGEQYF

V gene: TRBV5-1
CDR3 protein: CASSLVDSNEQFF

V gene: TRBV12-3/TRBV12-4
CDR3 protein: CASSSRPRGRPAASGSSEQYF